This TCR beta chain was identified during a study of OX40 agonist ivuxolimab in advanced cancers. Germline CDR1 reads SQVTM; CDR2 reads ANQGSEA. The ends were cut back, 6 bases at V and 3 bases at J, with 12 bases in the middle. The CDR3 length is 12 residues. This clone has only one observation. Only in-frame clones appear in the TCRdb table, and some are missing; sequencing was by immunoSEQ multiplex PCR. The data contain under 75,000 clones, around 86% of them singletons. The TCR comes from an adult with an advanced solid tumor such as melanoma, head and neck, liver or kidney cancer. The sample was CD4+ or CD8+ T cells sorted from blood, taken in a trial of the OX40 agonist ivuxolimab. The rearrangement joins TRBV29-1 to TRBJ2-7; possibly TRBD2 for D (6 bases). This chain's CDR3 is CSVGGDSYEQYF. CDR3 coding DNA: TGCAGCGTGGGGGGTGACAGCTACGAGCAGTACTTC.